The rows below give T cell receptor beta chains drawn from one sample of a study of blood T cell repertoires in COVID-19. Sequencing was performed with immunoSEQ multiplex PCR; in TCRdb, only in-frame clones are kept and a portion is missing. The sample consists of tens of thousands of clones, 88% of them appearing once. The sequenced sample consisted of peripheral blood. The source of these receptors is a human donor in a cohort sampled during active COVID-19. CDR3s include the opening cysteine and the closing phenylalanine or tryptophan. Fields, in order: V gene, clone size, CDR3 length, J gene, D gene, CDR3 DNA, CDR3 protein. D genes are given only for firm matches. Rows give clone size only sometimes, using once, few, many, or a class for an expanded clone.

v_gene: TRBV2; abundance: -; len: 15; j_gene: TRBJ2-7; d_gene: TRBD2; CDR3nt: TGTGCCAGCAGTGAACGAGGTGCGGGGAGGGTAAAGCAGTACTTC; CDR3aa: CASSERGAGRVKQYF
v_gene: TRBV3-1/TRBV3-2; abundance: -; len: 15; j_gene: TRBJ1-6; d_gene: -; CDR3nt: TGTGCCAGCAGAGACAGCAGGGGAAGAAATTCACCCCTCCACTTT; CDR3aa: CASRDSRGRNSPLHF
v_gene: TRBV29-1; abundance: -; len: 12; j_gene: TRBJ1-4; d_gene: -; CDR3nt: TGCAGCGTTCAGGGGTGGGATGAAAAACTGTTTTTT; CDR3aa: CSVQGWDEKLFF
v_gene: TRBV24-1; abundance: -; len: 13; j_gene: TRBJ2-7; d_gene: -; CDR3nt: TGTGCCACCAGTGATCCGACAATCTACGAGCAGTACTTC; CDR3aa: CATSDPTIYEQYF
v_gene: TRBV9; abundance: -; len: 13; j_gene: TRBJ2-3; d_gene: -; CDR3nt: TGTGCCAGCACCGGAGGGAACACAGATACGCAGTATTTT; CDR3aa: CASTGGNTDTQYF
v_gene: TRBV4-1; abundance: -; len: 15; j_gene: TRBJ2-3; d_gene: -; CDR3nt: TGCGCCAGCAGCCGAGGGGACTTGAACACAGATACGCAGTATTTT; CDR3aa: CASSRGDLNTDTQYF
v_gene: TRBV11-2; abundance: once; len: 16; j_gene: TRBJ2-3; d_gene: TRBD2; CDR3nt: TGTGCCAGCAGCTCCCGAGCGGGAGGGTACACAGATACGCAGTATTTT; CDR3aa: CASSSRAGGYTDTQYF
v_gene: TRBV7-2; abundance: few; len: 13; j_gene: TRBJ1-4; d_gene: -; CDR3nt: TGTGCCAGCGGTAGGAGCTCTAATGAAAAACTGTTTTTT; CDR3aa: CASGRSSNEKLFF
v_gene: TRBV6-2/TRBV6-3; abundance: -; len: 14; j_gene: TRBJ2-7; d_gene: TRBD2; CDR3nt: TGTGCCAGCAGTACCAGCGGGGACTACTACGAGCAGTACTTC; CDR3aa: CASSTSGDYYEQYF
v_gene: TRBV20-1; abundance: -; len: 11; j_gene: TRBJ1-1; d_gene: -; CDR3nt: TGCAGTGCTAGCCAAAACACTGAAGCTTTCTTT; CDR3aa: CSASQNTEAFF
v_gene: TRBV7-2; abundance: -; len: 16; j_gene: TRBJ2-7; d_gene: TRBD2; CDR3nt: TGTGCCAGCAGCTTAGGGACTAGCGGGAGGGCCTACGAGCAGTACTTC; CDR3aa: CASSLGTSGRAYEQYF
v_gene: TRBV28; abundance: -; len: 14; j_gene: TRBJ2-7; d_gene: -; CDR3nt: TGTGCCAGCAGTTTTGGGGCGCCTTCCTACGAGCAGTACTTC; CDR3aa: CASSFGAPSYEQYF
v_gene: TRBV19; abundance: -; len: 17; j_gene: TRBJ1-4; d_gene: -; CDR3nt: TGTGCCAGTAGTCCCCAACCCTGGCAGGCAACTAATGAAAAACTGTTTTTT; CDR3aa: CASSPQPWQATNEKLFF
v_gene: TRBV5-1; abundance: -; len: 12; j_gene: TRBJ2-1; d_gene: TRBD1; CDR3nt: TGCGCCAGCAGCTTGGAGGCAGGGGGCAAGTTCTTC; CDR3aa: CASSLEAGGKFF
v_gene: TRBV6-5; abundance: -; len: 15; j_gene: TRBJ2-7; d_gene: TRBD2; CDR3nt: TGTGCCAGCAGTTACGCGGGAGTCACCCCCTACGAGCAGTACTTC; CDR3aa: CASSYAGVTPYEQYF
v_gene: TRBV5-8; abundance: -; len: 15; j_gene: TRBJ2-7; d_gene: -; CDR3nt: TGTGCCAGCAGCTTGGGGTCGGGAGACCCTTACGAGCAGTACTTC; CDR3aa: CASSLGSGDPYEQYF
v_gene: TRBV19; abundance: -; len: 13; j_gene: TRBJ2-1; d_gene: TRBD2; CDR3nt: TGTGCCAGTAGTATAAGTTCGACCGCGGGAGCGTTCTTC; CDR3aa: CASSISSTAGAFF
v_gene: TRBV7-9; abundance: -; len: 14; j_gene: TRBJ2-1; d_gene: -; CDR3nt: TGTGCCAGCAGCTTACCCCTACCTTACAATGAGCAGTTCTTC; CDR3aa: CASSLPLPYNEQFF
v_gene: TRBV3-1/TRBV3-2; abundance: -; len: 15; j_gene: TRBJ1-1; d_gene: -; CDR3nt: TGTGCCAGCAGCCCCGGAGGTTTTATGAACACTGAAGCTTTCTTT; CDR3aa: CASSPGGFMNTEAFF
v_gene: TRBV9; abundance: once; len: 14; j_gene: TRBJ2-5; d_gene: -; CDR3nt: TGTGCCAGCAGCGTCGGGGGTGCCACGGAGACCCAGTACTTC; CDR3aa: CASSVGGATETQYF
v_gene: TRBV5-1; abundance: -; len: 16; j_gene: TRBJ2-5; d_gene: -; CDR3nt: TGCGCCAGCAGCTTGAACCCGGGGACGGGAGAAGAGACCCAGTACTTC; CDR3aa: CASSLNPGTGEETQYF
v_gene: TRBV25-1; abundance: -; len: 13; j_gene: TRBJ2-3; d_gene: -; CDR3nt: TGTGCCAGCATCAATGAGGCGGAAGATACGCAGTATTTT; CDR3aa: CASINEAEDTQYF
v_gene: TRBV2; abundance: -; len: 16; j_gene: TRBJ2-7; d_gene: TRBD2; CDR3nt: TGTGCCAGCAGTTTCCGAACTAGCGGGGGGATGTACGAGCAGTACTTC; CDR3aa: CASSFRTSGGMYEQYF
v_gene: TRBV9; abundance: -; len: 15; j_gene: TRBJ1-3; d_gene: -; CDR3nt: TGTGCCAGCAGCGTAGAACAGAGTACGGGAAACACCATATATTTT; CDR3aa: CASSVEQSTGNTIYF
v_gene: TRBV7-6; abundance: -; len: 16; j_gene: TRBJ2-5; d_gene: TRBD2; CDR3nt: TGTGCCAGCAGCTCACCCGCCGGCGGGGGGTCAGAGACCCAGTACTTC; CDR3aa: CASSSPAGGGSETQYF
v_gene: TRBV6-5; abundance: -; len: 15; j_gene: TRBJ2-1; d_gene: TRBD2; CDR3nt: TGTGCCAGCAGAAAGCGGGAGGGGAAAATCAATGAGCAGTTCTTC; CDR3aa: CASRKREGKINEQFF
v_gene: TRBV19; abundance: -; len: 15; j_gene: TRBJ2-5; d_gene: -; CDR3nt: TGTGCCAGTAGTATAACCCAGGGAGGTCAAGAGACCCAGTACTTC; CDR3aa: CASSITQGGQETQYF